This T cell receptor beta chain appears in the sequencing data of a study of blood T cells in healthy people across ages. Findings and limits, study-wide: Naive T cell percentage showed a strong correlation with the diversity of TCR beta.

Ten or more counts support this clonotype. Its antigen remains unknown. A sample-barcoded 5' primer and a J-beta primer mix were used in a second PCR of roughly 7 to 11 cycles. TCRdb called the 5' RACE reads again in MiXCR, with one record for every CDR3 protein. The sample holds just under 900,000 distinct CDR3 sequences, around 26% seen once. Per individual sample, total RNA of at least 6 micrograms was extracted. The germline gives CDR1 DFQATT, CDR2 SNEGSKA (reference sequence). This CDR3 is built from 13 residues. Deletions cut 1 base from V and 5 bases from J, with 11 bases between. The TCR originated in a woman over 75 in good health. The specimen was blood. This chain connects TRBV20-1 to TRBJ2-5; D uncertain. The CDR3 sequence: CSARVDLGETQYF. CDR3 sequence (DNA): TGCAGTGCTAGAGTTGACCTTGGGGAGACCCAGTACTTC.